The 18 T cell receptor beta chains reported below all come from one sample, sequenced in a study of post-analysis software for immune sequencing data. General study points: Five or six TRBV segments, TRBV5-6, TRBV5-1 and TRBV20-1 among them, were found more frequent in patients than controls.

No antigen has been assigned to these receptors. Prepared libraries of TCR beta cDNA carried unique molecular identifiers. Via MiXCR, TCRdb re-called the PCR reads, giving one row per CDR3 protein. The sample includes about 150,000 distinct CDR3 sequences, 30% seen only once; the top ten take about 1.6%. The sample consisted of blood. These receptors all stem from a girl aged 10 to 17 with multiple sclerosis.

Turning to this clonotype: A read error may be the cause here, since a much bigger clone is one base away. The chain uses TRBV11-2 and TRBJ1-5; possible D gene TRBD1, 6 bases. The CDR3 has 15 residues. Trimming shortened V by 3 bases and J by 5 bases, and 14 bases separated the two germline ends. Germline V gene sequence: CDR1 SGHAT, CDR2 FQNNGV. The CDR3 coding sequence is TGTGCCAGCAGCTTCACGGTGGACAGAGATCAGCCCCAGCATTTT. Its translation is CASSFTVDRDQPQHF. Drawing the rest from reference TRBV11-2 and TRBJ1-5, the complete variable domain is EAGVAQSPRYKIIEKRQSVAFWCNPISGHATLYWYQQILGQGPKLLIQFQNNGVVDDSQLPKDRFSAERLKGVDSTLKIQPAKLEDSAVYLCASSFTVDRDQPQHFGDGTRLSIL.

A word on this clonotype: It may be a read error: a sequence one base away is much more abundant. The chain links TRBV12-3 or TRBV12-4 to TRBJ1-2; D is uncertain. The CDR3 is 12 amino acids. CDR3 in amino acids: CVSSLAQYGYTF. DNA for the CDR3: TGTGTCAGCAGTTTAGCCCAGTATGGCTACACCTTC.

This chain's CDR3 is CASSIGQGNDPYNEQFF. The DNA of the CDR3 is TGTGCCAGTAGTATCGGACAGGGAAACGACCCCTACAATGAGCAGTTCTTC. This sequence joins TRBV19 and TRBJ2-1; 8 bases are a match to TRBD1. Germline V gives CDR1 LNHDA, CDR2 SQIVND (reference sequence). CDR3 length: 17 amino acids. Trimming took 3 bases from V and 2 from J; bases not matched to a gene: 9. The full variable domain, its missing parts supplied by reference TRBV19 and TRBJ2-1, is DGGITQSPKYLFRKEGQNVTLSCEQNLNHDAMYWYRQDPGQGLRLIYYSQIVNDFQKGDIAEGYSVSREKKESFPLTVTSAQKNPTAFYLCASSIGQGNDPYNEQFFGPGTRLTVL.

Many counts were recorded for this clonotype. CDR3 coding DNA: TGTGCCACCAGCCGAATCTACAATGAGCAGTTCTTC. It encodes CATSRIYNEQFF. This chain connects TRBV15 to TRBJ2-1; D remains unclear. The V gene's germline CDR1 is LNHNV and CDR2 YYDKDF (reference sequence). The CDR3 sequence is 12 residues long. Trimming removed 5 bases at V and 3 bases at J, with 5 bases between. The variable domain in full, with the rest retrieved from reference TRBV15 and TRBJ2-1, is DAMVIQNPRYQVTQFGKPVTLSCSQTLNHNVMYWYQQKSSQAPKLLFHYYDKDFNNEADTPDNFQSRRPNTSFCFLDIRSPGLGDTAMYLCATSRIYNEQFFGPGTRLTVL.

This clonotype occurred many times. The chain employs TRBV12-3 or TRBV12-4 and TRBJ2-3; TRBD2 aligns across 7 bases. This CDR3 comprises 16 residues. V lost 5 bases, J lost 0 bases, and 8 bases stayed unmatched. This CDR3 reads CASSQGPGGSTDTQYF. In DNA form, the CDR3 reads TGTGCCAGCAGTCAGGGCCCGGGGGGTAGCACAGATACGCAGTATTTT.

The sample holds a few counts of this clonotype. The chain has TRBV27 and TRBJ1-5; D might be TRBD1 (5 bases). This CDR3 spans 15 amino acids. Germline V CDR1 and CDR2: MNHEY, SMNVEV (reference sequence). V was cut by 3 bases and J by 1 base, with 10 bases left in between. CDR3 protein: CASSLEGLSNQPQHF. The CDR3, as DNA: TGTGCCAGCAGTTTGGAGGGGCTAAGCAATCAGCCCCAGCATTTT.

The rearrangement uses TRBV3-1 and TRBJ2-7; 7 bases are shared with TRBD2. V was pared by 4 bases and J by 2 bases, with 8 bases of the junction left unmatched. The CDR3 is made up of 15 amino acids. Germline loops: CDR1 LGHDT, CDR2 YNNKEL (reference sequence). The CDR3 region is CASSPSSGWTYEQYF. CDR3 DNA sequence: TGTGCCAGCAGCCCAAGTAGCGGGTGGACCTACGAGCAGTACTTC.

The gene calls are TRBV24-1 and TRBJ2-1; D is uncertain. The CDR3 sequence is 16 residues long. Trimming removed 0 bases from V and 5 bases from J, with 13 bases in between. Germline CDR1 and CDR2: KGHDR and SFDVKD. CDR3 loop: CATSDLTPLEDNEQFF. The CDR3 DNA is TGTGCCACCAGTGATTTGACCCCGCTAGAGGACAATGAGCAGTTCTTC.

As to this clonotype: This may come from a read error, since a much larger clone is one base off. The V and J genes are TRBV12-3 or TRBV12-4 and TRBJ1-6; no clear D. CDR3 length: 15 residues. CDR3 sequence: CASSFGVPYNSSLHF. The DNA for the CDR3 is TGTGCCAGCAGTTTCGGGGTGCCATATAATTCATCCCTCCACTTT.

This rearrangement joins TRBV6-5 to TRBJ1-3; no firm D call. The germline V and J ends were trimmed by 6 bases and 2 bases, with 14 bases remaining between them. CDR1 MNHEY and CDR2 SVGAGI come from the germline V gene. This CDR3 is built from 15 residues. This CDR3 is CASSPQVTAGNTIYF. In DNA form, the CDR3 reads TGTGCCAGCAGCCCTCAGGTTACTGCTGGAAACACCATATATTTT.

There are many counts of this clonotype. The chain uses TRBV5-1 and TRBJ2-7; 10 bases agree with TRBD2. The V segment lost 0 bases and the J segment 1 base; nucleotides outside the gene matches: 7. Germline V CDR1 and CDR2: SGHRS, YFSETQ. The CDR3 loop spans 17 amino acids. CDR3 in amino acids: CASSLGLAGDRSYEQYF. The CDR3 nucleotides are TGCGCCAGCAGCTTGGGCCTAGCGGGAGATAGGTCCTACGAGCAGTACTTC.

Regarding this clonotype: Since a much larger clone is just one base distant, this may be a read error. This chain uses TRBV5-1 with TRBJ2-1; 8 bases fit TRBD2. CDR3 length equals 16 residues. Germline lookup yields CDR1 SGHRS and CDR2 YFSETQ. CDR3: CANSLLSTSGYNEQFF. CDR3 DNA: TGCGCCAACAGCTTGTTGAGTACTAGCGGTTACAATGAGCAGTTCTTC.

The rearrangement joins TRBV27 to TRBJ2-7; 9 nucleotides agree with TRBD1. Trimming at V came to 6 bases and at J to 2 bases, leaving 5 bases not matched to a gene. Germline assignment: CDR1 MNHEY and CDR2 SMNVEV (reference sequence). This CDR3 is built from 14 residues. CDR3 nucleotide sequence: TGTGCCAGCAGATCGGGACAGGGCCCCTACGAGCAGTACTTC. It encodes CASRSGQGPYEQYF.

Remarks on this clonotype: A much bigger clone sits one base away, suggesting this may be a read error. The gene calls are TRBV5-1 and TRBJ2-7; D is undetermined. Between the trimmed V and J ends, which lost 1 base and 0 bases, there was a span of 5 bases. This CDR3 contains 13 residues. Germline V CDR1 and CDR2: SGHRS, YFSETQ. CDR3 sequence reads: CASSLHASYEQYF. CDR3 DNA: TGCGCCAGCAGCTTGCACGCCTCCTACGAGCAGTACTTC.

Note on this clonotype: A much larger clone differs from this one at a single base, so this may be a read error. J is TRBJ2-5 and V is TRBV6-5; the match to TRBD1 covers 9 bases. The V and J ends lost 3 bases and 11 bases, in that order; junction bases with no gene match: 10. CDR3 length: 14 residues. CDR1 and CDR2 (germline): MNHEY, SVGAGI. The CDR3 sequence: CASSYGDRVNEQYF. The CDR3 bases are TGTGCCAGCAGTTATGGGGACAGGGTCAATGAGCAGTACTTC.

The chain carries TRBV20-1 and TRBJ2-5; D gene ambiguous. Germline CDR1 reads DFQATT; CDR2 reads SNEGSKA (reference sequence). The V and J ends lost 4 bases and 3 bases respectively, with 12 bases between them. The CDR3 sequence is 13 residues long. CDR3 nucleotide sequence: TGCAGTGCTAAAAGAACCGAAAAAGAGACCCAGTACTTC. Translated, it gives CSAKRTEKETQYF.

The chain employs TRBV5-1 and TRBJ2-2; 7 bases map to TRBD1. Germline V gene lookup returns CDR1 SGHRS and CDR2 YFSETQ. The junction had 0 bases not matched to a gene; V was cut back by 0 bases and J by 1 base. The CDR3 length is 15 residues. CDR3: CASSLDRGNTGELFF. CDR3 sequence (DNA): TGCGCCAGCAGCTTGGACAGGGGGAACACCGGGGAGCTGTTTTTT.

This clonotype has a count of ten or more. V and J are TRBV4-1 and TRBJ2-5; 9 bases map to TRBD2. The CDR3 totals 16 residues. V shed 0 bases, J shed 4 bases, and the junction held 6 bases outside the gene matches. The V gene's germline CDR1 is MGHRA and CDR2 YSYEKL. The CDR3 DNA reads TGCGCCAGCAGCCAAGAAGGGCCACTAGCGGGAGAGACCCAGTACTTC. It codes for CASSQEGPLAGETQYF.